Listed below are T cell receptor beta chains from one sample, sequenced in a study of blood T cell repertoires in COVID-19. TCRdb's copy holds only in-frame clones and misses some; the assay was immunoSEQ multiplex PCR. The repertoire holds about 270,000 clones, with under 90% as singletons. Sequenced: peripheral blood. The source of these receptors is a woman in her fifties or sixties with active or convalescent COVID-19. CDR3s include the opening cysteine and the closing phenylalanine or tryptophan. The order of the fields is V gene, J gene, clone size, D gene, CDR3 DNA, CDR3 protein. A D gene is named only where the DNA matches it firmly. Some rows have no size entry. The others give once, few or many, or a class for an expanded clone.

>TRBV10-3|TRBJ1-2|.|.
TGTGCCATCAGTGAGACAGGGTTAGGCTACACCTTC
CAISETGLGYTF
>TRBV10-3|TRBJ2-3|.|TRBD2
TGTGCCATCAGTGGGGGACTAGCGGGGGAGGGCGGCACGCAGTATTTT
CAISGGLAGEGGTQYF
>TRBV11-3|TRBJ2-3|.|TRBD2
TGTGCCAGCAGCTACAGGACTAGCTCCACAGATACGCAGTATTTT
CASSYRTSSTDTQYF
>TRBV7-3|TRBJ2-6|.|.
TGTGCCAGCAGCCCTCCCCCCGGGGCCAACGTCCTGACTTTC
CASSPPPGANVLTF
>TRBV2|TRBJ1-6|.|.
TGTGCCAGCAGTGAGGCAGGGGAATCCTATAATTCACCCCTCCACTTT
CASSEAGESYNSPLHF
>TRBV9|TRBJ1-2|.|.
TGTGCCAGCAGCCCCGTGGGATCGGGGGGCCACTATGGCTACACCTTC
CASSPVGSGGHYGYTF
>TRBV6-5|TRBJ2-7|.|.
TGTGCCAGCAGCAATCAACAGGGCTACGAGCAGTACTTC
CASSNQQGYEQYF
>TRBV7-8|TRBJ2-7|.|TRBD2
TGTGCCAGCAGCCCGGGGACTAGCGGTGACGAGCAGTACTTC
CASSPGTSGDEQYF
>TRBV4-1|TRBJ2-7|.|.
TGCGCCAGCAGCCAAGATCCCCAGGGATCCTACGAGCAGTACTTC
CASSQDPQGSYEQYF
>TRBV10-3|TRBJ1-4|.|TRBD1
TGTGCCATCAGTCAGGGGGGCTTGAGTGAAAAACTGTTTTTT
CAISQGGLSEKLFF
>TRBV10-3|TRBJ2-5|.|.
TGTGCCATCAGTGAGGGGGGGGCCTTAGAGACCCAGTACTTC
CAISEGGALETQYF
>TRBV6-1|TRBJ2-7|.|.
TGTGCCAGCAGTGATGGGACATTCTACGAGCAGTACTTC
CASSDGTFYEQYF
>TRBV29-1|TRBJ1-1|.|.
TGCAGCGTTTCCCAAACAGGGATTAGAAGTGAAGCTTTCTTT
CSVSQTGIRSEAFF
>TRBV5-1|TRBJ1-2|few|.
TGCGCCAGCAGCGCAGGACAGCTTTATGGCTACACCTTC
CASSAGQLYGYTF
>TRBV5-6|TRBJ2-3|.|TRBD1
TGTGCCAGCAGCTCACAGGGGACAGATACGCAGTATTTT
CASSSQGTDTQYF
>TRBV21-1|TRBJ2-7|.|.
TGTGCCAGCAGCAAAGGAGATTGCCGGGACACCAACTACGAGCAGTACTTC
CASSKGDCRDTNYEQYF
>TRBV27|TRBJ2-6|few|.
TGTGCCACCTCAGGGGACGGGGCCAACGTCCTGACTTTC
CATSGDGANVLTF
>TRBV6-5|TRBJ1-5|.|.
TGTGCCAGCAGTTACTCGGTGACTCCCGACCAGCCCCAGCATTTT
CASSYSVTPDQPQHF
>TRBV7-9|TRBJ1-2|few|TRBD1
TGTGCCAGCAGCCCCGGGACAGGGGGCAGCTATGGCTACACCTTC
CASSPGTGGSYGYTF
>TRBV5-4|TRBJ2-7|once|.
TGTGCCAGCAGCTTAGCGGGTCCCAGCTCCTACGAGCAGTACTTC
CASSLAGPSSYEQYF
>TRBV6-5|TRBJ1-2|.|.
TGTGCCAGCAGCTTTACAGGGTTTAGAGGTGGCTACACCTTC
CASSFTGFRGGYTF
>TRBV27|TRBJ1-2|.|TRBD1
TGTGCCAGCAGTTCACTGGACAGGGGCTATGGCTACACCTTC
CASSSLDRGYGYTF
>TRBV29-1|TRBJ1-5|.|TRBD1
TGCAGCGTTGGGGACAGCTATAATCAGCCCCAGCATTTT
CSVGDSYNQPQHF
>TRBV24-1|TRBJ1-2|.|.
TGTGCCACCAGTGAGCGGGACCTAGGTGGCTACACCTTC
CATSERDLGGYTF
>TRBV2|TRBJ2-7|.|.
TGTGCCAGCAGCGCCCTAGGGATGAGGGCCGGATCCTACGAGCAGTACTTC
CASSALGMRAGSYEQYF
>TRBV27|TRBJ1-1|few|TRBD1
TGTGCCAGCAGTTTACCAAGGACAGGGGCATGTACTGAAGCTTTCTTT
CASSLPRTGACTEAFF
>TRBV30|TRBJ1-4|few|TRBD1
TGTGCCTGGAGACGGACAGGGTCGAGCACTAATGAAAAACTGTTTTTT
CAWRRTGSSTNEKLFF
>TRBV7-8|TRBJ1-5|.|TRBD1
TGTGCCAGCAGCTTAGGGGACAGGCCTTGGAGCAATCAGCCCCAGCATTTT
CASSLGDRPWSNQPQHF
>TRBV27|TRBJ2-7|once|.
TGTGCCAGCAGTTCTAACCTTTACGAGCAGTACTTC
CASSSNLYEQYF
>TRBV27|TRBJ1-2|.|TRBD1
TGTGCCAGCAGGCCATCGGGGACAGTGACTGGCTACACCTTC
CASRPSGTVTGYTF
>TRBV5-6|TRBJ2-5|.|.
TGTGCCAGCAGCTGGGTAGAAGAGGGCATTACCTACCAAGAGACCCAGTACTTC
CASSWVEEGITYQETQYF
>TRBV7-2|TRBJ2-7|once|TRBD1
TGTGCCAGCAGCTCCGCCGTGACAGGGCTCTACGAGCAGTACTTC
CASSSAVTGLYEQYF
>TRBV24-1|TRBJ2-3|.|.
TGTGCCACCAGTTCGAGGGGCACAGATACGCAGTATTTT
CATSSRGTDTQYF
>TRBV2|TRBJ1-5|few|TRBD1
TGTGCCATAGATTCAGGGGGCGGTCAGCCCCAGCATTTT
CAIDSGGGQPQHF
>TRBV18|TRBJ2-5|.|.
TGTGCCAGCTCTCCGACCCCGGGACTCAAGGAGACCCAGTACTTC
CASSPTPGLKETQYF
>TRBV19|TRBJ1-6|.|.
TGTGCCAGTAGTGCCGACAGAAATTCACCCCTCCACTTT
CASSADRNSPLHF
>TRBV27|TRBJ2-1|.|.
TGTGCCAGCAGTATCAGGGTGGGGGGTGAGCAGTTCTTC
CASSIRVGGEQFF
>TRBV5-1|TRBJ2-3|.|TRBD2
TGCGCCAGCAGCTTGGAGCGGGGGGGCGGCACAGATACGCAGTATTTT
CASSLERGGGTDTQYF
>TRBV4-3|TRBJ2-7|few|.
TGCGCCAGCAGCCGCAACAGGGTTTACGAGCAGTACTTC
CASSRNRVYEQYF
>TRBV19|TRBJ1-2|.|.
TGTGCCAGTAGTATAGTCGTCACGGCTAACTATGGCTACACCTTC
CASSIVVTANYGYTF
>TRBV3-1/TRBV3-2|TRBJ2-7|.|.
TGTGCCAGCAGCCAAACGGAGCTCTCCTACGAGCAGTACTTC
CASSQTELSYEQYF
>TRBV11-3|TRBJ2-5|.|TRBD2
TGTGCCAGCAGCTTAGGCACTAGCGGGGGGCTCGAGACCCAGTACTTC
CASSLGTSGGLETQYF